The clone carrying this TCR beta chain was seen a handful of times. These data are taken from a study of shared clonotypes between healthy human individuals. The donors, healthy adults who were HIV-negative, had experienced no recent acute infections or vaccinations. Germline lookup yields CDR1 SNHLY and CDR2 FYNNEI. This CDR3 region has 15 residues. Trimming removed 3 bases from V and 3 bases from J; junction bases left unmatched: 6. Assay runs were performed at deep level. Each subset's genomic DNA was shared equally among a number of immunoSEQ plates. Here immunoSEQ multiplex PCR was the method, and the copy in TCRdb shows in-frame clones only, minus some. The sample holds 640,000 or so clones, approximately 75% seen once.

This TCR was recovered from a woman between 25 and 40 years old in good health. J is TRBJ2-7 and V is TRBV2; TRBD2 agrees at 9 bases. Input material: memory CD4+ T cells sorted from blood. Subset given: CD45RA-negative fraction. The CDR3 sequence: CASSDGSGRLYEQYF. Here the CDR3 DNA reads TGTGCCAGCAGTGATGGTAGCGGGAGACTCTACGAGCAGTACTTC.